This T cell receptor (beta chain) was profiled in a study of OX40 agonist ivuxolimab in advanced cancers. The overall study: Ivuxolimab, an agonist antibody against OX40 (CD134), was given to patients. Having had anti-PD-1, anti-PD-L1 or anti-CTLA-4 therapy before was allowed, and roughly 40% had some.

This clone was found a few times. The antigen remains undetermined. In germline, CDR1 is MNHNS, CDR2 SASEGT. V lost 10 bases and J 0 bases, leaving 12 bases between the germline ends. The CDR3 covers 13 residues. Some clones are missing from TCRdb's copy, which holds only in-frame ones; the method was immunoSEQ multiplex PCR. The table shows 65,000 to 85,000 clones, with roughly 87% occurring only once. Study observations and caveats: Among the lowest peripheral clonal expansion occurred in 0.1-3.0 mg/kg partial responders. The study observed clonal expansion of CD4+ and CD8+ blood T cells by week 6 at 0.1 to 3.0 mg/kg.

This clonotype was sampled from an adult with an advanced solid tumor such as melanoma, head and neck, liver or kidney cancer. The chain combines TRBV6-1 with TRBJ1-1; D remains unclear. The sample was CD4+ or CD8+ T cells sorted from blood, taken in a trial of the OX40 agonist ivuxolimab. The CDR3 is CATQLEMNTEAFF. CDR3 nucleotide sequence: TGTGCCACGCAACTCGAGATGAACACTGAAGCTTTCTTT.